Following are 17 T cell receptor beta chains from one sample sequenced in a study of T-cell memory formation after mild COVID-19. MiXCR was run by TCRdb on the 5' RACE reads, yielding one entry per CDR3 protein. Of around 340,000 distinct CDR3 sequences in the sample, 13% to 15% are singletons; the top ten hold about 22%. The material sequenced was PBMCs or a T cell subset sorted from them (not recorded which). The receptors stem from a man aged 18 to 35 who had mild COVID-19 (a few samples of this study predate the infection). Cell type and time point are not known.

This clonotype was observed a few times. V usage is TRBV20-1 and J usage is TRBJ1-4; tentatively, D is TRBD1 (5 bases). Per germline, CDR1 DFQATT and CDR2 SNEGSKA (reference sequence). V gave up 6 bases and J gave up 0 bases, with 14 bases separating them. This CDR3 region has 15 residues. The CDR3 sequence: CSAIRGMATNEKLFF. The CDR3, as DNA: TGCAGTGCCATAAGGGGTATGGCAACTAATGAAAAACTGTTTTTT.

This clonotype has only a few counts. The genes are TRBV7-6 and TRBJ2-2, with D perhaps TRBD1 or TRBD2 (5 bases each). CDR3 size: 16 residues. V was shortened by 5 bases and J by 3 bases, with 16 bases between the two germline ends. Germline loops: CDR1 SGHVS, CDR2 FNYEAQ. The CDR3 sequence: CASSLEGTGYTGELFF. The CDR3 DNA is TGTGCCAGCAGCCTAGAGGGGACGGGATACACCGGGGAGCTGTTTTTT.

This clonotype was seen many times. The chain is built from TRBV18 and TRBJ2-7; no firm D call. Deletions cut 2 bases from V and 0 bases from J, with 11 bases between. The CDR3 contains 15 residues. Germline CDR1 is KGHSH and CDR2 is LQKENI. The CDR3 nucleotides read TGTGCCAGCTCACCAACTTTGCCCTACTCCTACGAGCAGTACTTC. Translation: CASSPTLPYSYEQYF.

This clonotype was seen only a few times. This chain joins TRBV7-9 and TRBJ2-7; TRBD2 matches at 10 bases. The germline V gene encodes CDR1 SEHNR and CDR2 FQNEAQ (reference sequence). CDR3 length: 16 amino acids. The junction had 13 bases not matched to a gene; V was cut back by 6 bases and J by 5 bases. CDR3 nucleotides: TGTGCCAGCAGTCCGCTGGTCGGACTAGCGGTCCACGAGCAGTACTTC. Amino acid sequence: CASSPLVGLAVHEQYF.

This chain uses TRBV12-3 or TRBV12-4 with TRBJ2-1; tentative D call: TRBD2 (6 bases). The V and J ends lost 8 bases and 5 bases respectively, with 22 bases between them. This CDR3 has 16 amino acids. CDR3 protein: CASRPQGRTYDNEQFF. For the CDR3, the DNA is TGTGCCAGCCGGCCCCAAGGGAGGACCTACGACAATGAGCAGTTCTTC.

A remark on this clonotype: Its ends do not fully match the called genes, so a read error is possible. The V call is TRBV6-5, the J call TRBJ1-1, with unresolved D. Germline values: CDR1 MNHEY, CDR2 SVGAGI. The CDR3 is 15 amino acids. The CDR3 is CAGSLNGVLNTEAFF. In DNA, the CDR3 is TGTGCCGGCAGCCTCAACGGGGTTTTGAACACTGAAGCTTTCTTT.

This clonotype has a handful of counts. The chain uses TRBV6-2 or TRBV6-3 and TRBJ1-2; D remains unclear. Trimming cost V 0 bases and J 1 base, with 6 bases left between them. Germline loops: CDR1 MNHEY, CDR2 SVGEGT. This CDR3 is 14 amino acids long. CDR3 sequence reads: CASSYSGNNYGYTF. The CDR3 DNA follows: TGTGCCAGCAGTTACTCCGGCAATAACTATGGCTACACCTTC.

Many counts were recorded for this clonotype. The chain is built from TRBV7-7 and TRBJ2-5; D gene ambiguous. Between the trimmed V and J ends, which lost 5 bases and 4 bases, there was a span of 17 bases. CDR1 is SSHAT and CDR2 is FNYEAQ in the germline V gene (reference sequence). The CDR3 totals 15 residues. Here the CDR3 DNA reads TGTGCCAGCAGCCGATATTTTGAAGGGCGAGAGACCCAGTACTTC. As protein: CASSRYFEGRETQYF.

This clonotype was observed a handful of times. The chain uses TRBV5-4 and TRBJ2-7, with D possibly being TRBD1 (6 bases). V was clipped by 4 bases and J by 4 bases, with 15 bases between them. The CDR3 consists of 14 residues. The germline V gene encodes CDR1 SGHNT and CDR2 YYREEE (reference sequence). This CDR3 is CASSLAGARYEQYF. As DNA, the CDR3 is TGTGCCAGCAGCCTGGCAGGGGCGCGTTACGAGCAGTACTTC.

This clonotype was seen more than once but under ten times. The chain has TRBV3-2 and TRBJ1-1; TRBD1, the table's D call, lacks a check against the DNA. TRBV3-2 is a listed pseudogene. The CDR3 runs 17 residues. This chain's CDR3 is CASSQYRGPLIGTEAFF. The CDR3 DNA is TGTGCCAGCAGCCAATACAGGGGACCCTTGATCGGCACTGAAGCTTTCTTT.

In its sample, this clonotype was seen many times. J is TRBJ2-5 and V is TRBV20-1; D is undetermined. V was trimmed by 2 bases and J by 0 bases, leaving 4 bases between them. The CDR3 is made up of 12 amino acids. CDR1 is DFQATT and CDR2 is SNEGSKA in the germline V gene (reference sequence). CDR3 region: CSARQYQETQYF. The DNA of the CDR3 is TGCAGTGCTAGACAGTACCAAGAGACCCAGTACTTC.

V is TRBV7-3 and J is TRBJ1-2; tentative D call: TRBD1 (6 bases). The V end lost 5 bases, the J end lost 7 bases, and 14 bases lay between the germline ends. Germline V gene data show CDR1 as SGHTA and CDR2 as FQGTGA. The CDR3 length is 13 residues. This CDR3 is CASSETGLGGYTF. CDR3 DNA sequence: TGTGCCAGCAGCGAGACAGGATTAGGTGGCTACACCTTC.

J is TRBJ1-5 and V is TRBV5-6, with a tentative D call TRBD1 (6 bases). The germline gives CDR1 SGHDT, CDR2 YYEEEE. This CDR3 region has 13 residues. The ends were cut back, 6 bases at V and 4 bases at J, with 11 bases in the middle. CDR3 amino acids: CASTERGNQPQHF. CDR3 coding DNA: TGTGCCAGCACCGAGAGGGGGAATCAGCCCCAGCATTTT.

This clonotype was seen ten or more times. V usage is TRBV9 and J usage is TRBJ2-3; D might be TRBD1 or TRBD2, each matching 5 bases. The CDR3 consists of 14 residues. V lost 3 bases and J 6 bases, leaving 14 bases between the germline ends. Germline CDR1 reads SGDLS; CDR2 reads YYNGEE. The CDR3 region is CASSAGREGDTQYF. In nucleotides, the CDR3 is TGTGCCAGCAGCGCGGGCCGAGAGGGGGATACGCAGTATTTT.

This clonotype was recorded a few times. The chain joins TRBV7-9 to TRBJ2-1, with D unresolved. Germline V gene sequence: CDR1 SEHNR, CDR2 FQNEAQ (reference sequence). The CDR3 has 11 amino acids. Between the trimmed V and J ends, which lost 1 base and 14 bases, there was a span of 9 bases. CDR3 in amino acids: CASSLDIREFF. The CDR3 region has the DNA TGTGCCAGCAGCTTAGATATCCGGGAGTTCTTC.

This clonotype was observed at least ten times. The CDR3 coding sequence is TGCGCCAGCAGCCAAGATATCTTGACAGGGCCAGGTCATTTT. It codes for CASSQDILTGPGHF. The V gene is TRBV4-1, the J gene TRBJ1-5; 7 bases fit TRBD1. The germline CDR1 and CDR2 sequences are MGHRA and YSYEKL. The CDR3 extends over 14 amino acids. The V segment lost 0 bases and the J segment 16 bases; nucleotides outside the gene matches: 12.

This clonotype showed up many times. V usage is TRBV11-2 and J usage is TRBJ2-5, with 9 bases lining up with TRBD2. This CDR3 comprises 15 residues. Germline CDR1 SGHAT, CDR2 FQNNGV. Losses at the gene ends were 5 bases for V and 0 bases for J; bases not matched to a gene: 4. The CDR3, as DNA: TGTGCCAGCAGCATGGCGGGGGGGTACCAAGAGACCCAGTACTTC. Translated: CASSMAGGYQETQYF.